These T cell receptor beta chains were read from a single sample in a study of beta chain features in type 1 diabetes. Clones were sequenced by immunoSEQ multiplex PCR, and TCRdb holds only the in-frame ones, with some missing. Of about 620,000 clones detected, around 16% appear once; the ten largest clones hold approximately 0.099%. The specimen was naive CD4+ T cells from blood. Receptors originate from a man between 18 and 35 years old in good health. The conserved cysteine and the conserved F or W are not part of the CDR3 here. Each record gives: V gene, J gene, CDR3 length, clone size, CDR3 protein. Clone size is not always given. Where it is, it says once, few, many or a class for expanded clones.

>TRBV10-3|TRBJ1-1|11|few
AINGQWNTEAF
>TRBV15|TRBJ2-3|13|few
ATSRSGMGTDTQY
>TRBV29-1|TRBJ2-6|17|few
STPYHRDRGSSGANVLT
>TRBV15|TRBJ1-4|13|-
ATSSFGGGNEKLF
>TRBV7-3|TRBJ2-2|15|-
ASSLKGTSGNTGELF
>TRBV25-1|TRBJ1-1|11|-
ASHGQGVTEAF
>TRBV18|TRBJ2-1|13|few
ASSPGQGGTNEQF
>TRBV5-4|TRBJ2-3|15|few
ASSLVGGSHSTDTQY
>TRBV11-2|TRBJ2-1|13|-
ASSLTGAPYNEQF
>TRBV2|TRBJ1-2|11|-
ASFTGANYGYT
>TRBV5-4|TRBJ2-4|15|few
ASSAGTGGMGKNIQY
>TRBV6-5|TRBJ2-4|13|few
ASSPPGHYPNIQY
>TRBV20-1|TRBJ2-3|8|-
SARPDTQY
>TRBV7-9|TRBJ2-1|13|few
ASSPLGLAGNEQF
>TRBV7-9|TRBJ2-6|16|-
ASSLEGKHVSGANVLT
>TRBV9|TRBJ2-7|12|-
ASSAGRTEGEQY
>TRBV10-3|TRBJ2-1|12|-
AITGDSSYNEQF
>TRBV29-1|TRBJ2-7|12|few
SVHQTGGIDEQY
>TRBV28|TRBJ2-7|13|once
ASSEPSGGAYEQY
>TRBV5-4|TRBJ2-1|12|-
ASSQQDLYNEQF
>TRBV5-4|TRBJ2-2|16|-
ASSLANRGTTNTGELF
>TRBV27|TRBJ2-5|13|few
ASRRNGQSQETQY
>TRBV11-2|TRBJ1-2|11|few
ASSFGAGRGYT
>TRBV27|TRBJ2-3|12|-
ASSLSRSTDTQY
>TRBV7-2|TRBJ2-5|15|few
ASSLVTTRQGRETQY
>TRBV20-1|TRBJ2-2|9|-
SSDRRGELF
>TRBV6-5|TRBJ1-1|11|once
ASSLTLSTEAF
>TRBV5-1|TRBJ2-1|12|few
ASSLTGGNNEQF
>TRBV7-9|TRBJ2-3|13|-
VVWWDRSHTDTQY
>TRBV2|TRBJ1-5|10|few
ASSEPGQPQH